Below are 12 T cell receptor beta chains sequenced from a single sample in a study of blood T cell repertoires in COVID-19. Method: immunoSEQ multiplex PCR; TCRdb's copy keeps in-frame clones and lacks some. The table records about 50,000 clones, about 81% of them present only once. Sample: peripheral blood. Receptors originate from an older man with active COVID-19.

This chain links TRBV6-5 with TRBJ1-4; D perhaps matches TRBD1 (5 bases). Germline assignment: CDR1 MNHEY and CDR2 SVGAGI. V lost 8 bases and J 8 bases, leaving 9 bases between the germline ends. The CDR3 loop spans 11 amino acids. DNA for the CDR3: TGTGCCAGCCGGGGGGAGGAAAAACTGTTTTTT. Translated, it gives CASRGEEKLFF.

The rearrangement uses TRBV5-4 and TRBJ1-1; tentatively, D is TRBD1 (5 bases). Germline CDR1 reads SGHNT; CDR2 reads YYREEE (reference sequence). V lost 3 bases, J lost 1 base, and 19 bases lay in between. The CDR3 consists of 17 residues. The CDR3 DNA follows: TGTGCCAGCAGCTCGGTCCCACAGGTGTATGGGAACACTGAAGCTTTCTTT. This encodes CASSSVPQVYGNTEAFF.

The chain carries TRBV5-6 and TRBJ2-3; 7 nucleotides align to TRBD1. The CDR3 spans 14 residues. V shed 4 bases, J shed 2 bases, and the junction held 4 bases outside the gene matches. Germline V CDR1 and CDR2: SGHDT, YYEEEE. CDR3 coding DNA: TGTGCCAGCAGCGGGACAGTAGACACAGATACGCAGTATTTT. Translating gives CASSGTVDTDTQYF.

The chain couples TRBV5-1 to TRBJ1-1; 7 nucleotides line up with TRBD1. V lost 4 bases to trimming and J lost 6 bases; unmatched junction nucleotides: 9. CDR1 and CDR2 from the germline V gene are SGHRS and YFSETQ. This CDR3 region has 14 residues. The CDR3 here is CASSAGQLGAEAFF. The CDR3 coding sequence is TGCGCCAGCAGCGCGGGACAGCTGGGCGCTGAAGCTTTCTTT.

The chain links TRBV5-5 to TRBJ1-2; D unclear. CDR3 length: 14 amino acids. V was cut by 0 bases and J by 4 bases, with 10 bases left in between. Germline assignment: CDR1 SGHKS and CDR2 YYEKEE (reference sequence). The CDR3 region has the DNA TGTGCCAGCAGCTTGGCTGGCGGACTCTATGGCTACACCTTC. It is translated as CASSLAGGLYGYTF.

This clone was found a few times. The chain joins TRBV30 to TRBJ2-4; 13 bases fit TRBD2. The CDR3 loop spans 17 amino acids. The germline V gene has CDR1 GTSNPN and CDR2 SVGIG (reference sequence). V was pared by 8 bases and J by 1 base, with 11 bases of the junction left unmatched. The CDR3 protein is CAGTGLAGAEAKNIQYF. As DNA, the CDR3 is TGTGCCGGGACAGGACTAGCGGGAGCCGAGGCCAAAAACATTCAGTACTTC.

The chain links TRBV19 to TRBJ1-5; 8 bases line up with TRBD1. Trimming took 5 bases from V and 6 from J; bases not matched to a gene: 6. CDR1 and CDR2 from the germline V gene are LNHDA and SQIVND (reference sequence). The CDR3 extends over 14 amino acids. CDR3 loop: CASSAQTGVQPQHF. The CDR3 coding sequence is TGTGCCAGTAGTGCTCAGACAGGGGTTCAGCCCCAGCATTTT.

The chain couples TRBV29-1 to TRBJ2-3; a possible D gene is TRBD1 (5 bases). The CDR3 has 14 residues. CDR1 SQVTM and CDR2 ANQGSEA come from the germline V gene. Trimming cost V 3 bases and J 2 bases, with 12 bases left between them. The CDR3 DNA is TGCAGCGTTGAGTCCCAGGGTAACACAGATACGCAGTATTTT. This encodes CSVESQGNTDTQYF.

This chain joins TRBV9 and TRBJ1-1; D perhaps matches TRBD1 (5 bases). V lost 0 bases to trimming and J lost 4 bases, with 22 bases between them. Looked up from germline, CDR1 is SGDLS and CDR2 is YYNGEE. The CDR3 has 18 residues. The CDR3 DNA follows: TGTGCCAGCAGCGTAGCTAGTTTGGGGCATTCTTTCGGCACTGAAGCTTTCTTT. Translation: CASSVASLGHSFGTEAFF.

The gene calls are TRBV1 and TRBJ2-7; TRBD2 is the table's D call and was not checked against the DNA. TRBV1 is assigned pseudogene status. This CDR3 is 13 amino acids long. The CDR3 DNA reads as TGCACCAGCAGCCCCGGACTAGCCTACGAGCAGTACTTC. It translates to CTSSPGLAYEQYF.

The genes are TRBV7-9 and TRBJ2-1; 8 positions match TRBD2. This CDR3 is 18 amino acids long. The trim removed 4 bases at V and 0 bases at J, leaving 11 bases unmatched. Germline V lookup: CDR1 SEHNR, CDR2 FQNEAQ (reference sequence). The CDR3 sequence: CASSSQGGAGASYNEQFF. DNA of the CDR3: TGTGCCAGCAGCTCCCAAGGGGGAGCGGGAGCCTCCTACAATGAGCAGTTCTTC.

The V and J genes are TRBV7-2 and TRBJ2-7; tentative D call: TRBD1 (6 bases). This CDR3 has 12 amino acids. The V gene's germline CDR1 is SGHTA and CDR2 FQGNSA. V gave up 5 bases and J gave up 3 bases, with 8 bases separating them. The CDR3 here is CASSLRGYEQYF. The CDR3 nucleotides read TGTGCCAGCAGCCTCAGGGGCTACGAGCAGTACTTC.